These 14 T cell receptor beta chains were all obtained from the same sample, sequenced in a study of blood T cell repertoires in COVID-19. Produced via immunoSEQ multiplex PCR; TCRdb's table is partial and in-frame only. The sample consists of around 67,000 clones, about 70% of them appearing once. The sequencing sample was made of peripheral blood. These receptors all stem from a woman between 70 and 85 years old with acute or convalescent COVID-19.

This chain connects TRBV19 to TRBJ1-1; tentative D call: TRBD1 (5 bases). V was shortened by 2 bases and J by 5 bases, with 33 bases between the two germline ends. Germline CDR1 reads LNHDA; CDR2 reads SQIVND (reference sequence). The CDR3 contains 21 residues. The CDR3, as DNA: TGTGCCAGTAGTATAAGACAGAGTCTGGGATTCGCGGTGGGCGAACTGACTGAAGCTTTCTTT. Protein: CASSIRQSLGFAVGELTEAFF.

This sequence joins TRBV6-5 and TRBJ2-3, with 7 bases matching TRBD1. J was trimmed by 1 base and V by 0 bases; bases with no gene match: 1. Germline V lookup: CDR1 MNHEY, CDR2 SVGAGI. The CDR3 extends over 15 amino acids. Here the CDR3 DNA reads TGTGCCAGCAGTTACTCGGGGACAGGCACAGATACGCAGTATTTT. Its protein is CASSYSGTGTDTQYF.

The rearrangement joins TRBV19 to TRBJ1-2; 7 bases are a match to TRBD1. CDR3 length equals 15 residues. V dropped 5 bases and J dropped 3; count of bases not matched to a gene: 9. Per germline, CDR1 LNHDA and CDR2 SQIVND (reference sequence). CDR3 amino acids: CASSAIFGTDYGYTF. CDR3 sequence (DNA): TGTGCCAGTAGTGCAATATTCGGGACAGACTATGGCTACACCTTC.

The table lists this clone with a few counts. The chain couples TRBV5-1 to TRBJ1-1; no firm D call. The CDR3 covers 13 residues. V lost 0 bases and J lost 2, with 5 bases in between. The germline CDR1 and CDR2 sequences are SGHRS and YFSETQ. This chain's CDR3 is CASSLDTNTEAFF. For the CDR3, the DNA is TGCGCCAGCAGCTTGGACACAAACACTGAAGCTTTCTTT.

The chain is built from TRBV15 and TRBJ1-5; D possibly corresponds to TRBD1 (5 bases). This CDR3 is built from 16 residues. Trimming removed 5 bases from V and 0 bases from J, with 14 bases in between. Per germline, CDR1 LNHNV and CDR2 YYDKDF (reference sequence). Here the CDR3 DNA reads TGTGCCACCAGCGGAAGGACACAGTATAGCAATCAGCCCCAGCATTTT. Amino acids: CATSGRTQYSNQPQHF. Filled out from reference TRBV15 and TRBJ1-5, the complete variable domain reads DAMVIQNPRYQVTQFGKPVTLSCSQTLNHNVMYWYQQKSSQAPKLLFHYYDKDFNNEADTPDNFQSRRPNTSFCFLDIRSPGLGDTAMYLCATSGRTQYSNQPQHFGDGTRLSIL.

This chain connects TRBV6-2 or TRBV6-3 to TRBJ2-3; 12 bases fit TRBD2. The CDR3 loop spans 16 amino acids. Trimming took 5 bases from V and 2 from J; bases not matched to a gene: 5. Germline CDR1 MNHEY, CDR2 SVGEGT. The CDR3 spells CASSPGLAGYTDTQYF. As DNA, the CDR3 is TGTGCCAGCAGTCCCGGACTAGCGGGGTACACAGATACGCAGTATTTT.

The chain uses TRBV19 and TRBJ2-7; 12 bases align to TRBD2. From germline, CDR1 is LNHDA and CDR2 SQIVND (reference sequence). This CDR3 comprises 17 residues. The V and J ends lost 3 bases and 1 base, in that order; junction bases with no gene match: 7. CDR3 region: CASSIRPTSGRSYEQYF. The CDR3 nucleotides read TGTGCCAGTAGTATCCGTCCGACTAGCGGGAGATCCTACGAGCAGTACTTC.

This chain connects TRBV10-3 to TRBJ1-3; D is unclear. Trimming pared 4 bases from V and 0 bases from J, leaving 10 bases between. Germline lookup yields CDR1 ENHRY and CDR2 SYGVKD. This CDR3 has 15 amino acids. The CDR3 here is CAISATVSSGNTIYF. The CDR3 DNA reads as TGTGCCATCAGTGCTACGGTGAGCTCTGGAAACACCATATATTTT.

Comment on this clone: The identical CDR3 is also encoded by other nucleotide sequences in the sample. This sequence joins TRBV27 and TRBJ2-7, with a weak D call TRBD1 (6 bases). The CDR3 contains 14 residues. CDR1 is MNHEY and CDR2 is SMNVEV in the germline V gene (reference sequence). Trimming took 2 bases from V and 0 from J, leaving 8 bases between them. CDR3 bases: TGTGCCAGCAGTTTAAGGGACACCTCCTACGAGCAGTACTTC. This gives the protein CASSLRDTSYEQYF.

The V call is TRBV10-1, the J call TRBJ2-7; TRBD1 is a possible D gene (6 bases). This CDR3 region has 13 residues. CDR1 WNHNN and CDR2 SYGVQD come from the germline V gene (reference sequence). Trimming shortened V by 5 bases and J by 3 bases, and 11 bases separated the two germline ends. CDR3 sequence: CASSQGFGYEQYF. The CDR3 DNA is TGCGCCAGCAGTCAGGGGTTTGGCTACGAGCAGTACTTC.

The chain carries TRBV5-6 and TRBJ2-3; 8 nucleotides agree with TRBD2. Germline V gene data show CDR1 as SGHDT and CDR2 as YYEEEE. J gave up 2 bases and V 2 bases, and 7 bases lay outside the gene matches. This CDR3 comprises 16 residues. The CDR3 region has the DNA TGTGCCAGCAGCTTCGGACTAGCAGTACCCACAGATACGCAGTATTTT. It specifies CASSFGLAVPTDTQYF.

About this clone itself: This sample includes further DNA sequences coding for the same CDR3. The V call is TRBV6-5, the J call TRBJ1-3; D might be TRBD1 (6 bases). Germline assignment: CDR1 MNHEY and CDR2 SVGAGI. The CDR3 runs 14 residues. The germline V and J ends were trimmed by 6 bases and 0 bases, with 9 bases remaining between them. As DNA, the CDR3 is TGTGCCAGCAGCAGAGGGGGCTCTGGAAACACCATATATTTT. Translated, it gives CASSRGGSGNTIYF.

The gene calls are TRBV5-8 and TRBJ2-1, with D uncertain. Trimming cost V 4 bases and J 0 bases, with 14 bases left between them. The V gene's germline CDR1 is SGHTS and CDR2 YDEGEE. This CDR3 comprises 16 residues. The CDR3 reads CASSLSFRSSYNEQFF. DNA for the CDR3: TGTGCCAGCAGCCTGTCGTTTCGCAGCTCCTACAATGAGCAGTTCTTC.

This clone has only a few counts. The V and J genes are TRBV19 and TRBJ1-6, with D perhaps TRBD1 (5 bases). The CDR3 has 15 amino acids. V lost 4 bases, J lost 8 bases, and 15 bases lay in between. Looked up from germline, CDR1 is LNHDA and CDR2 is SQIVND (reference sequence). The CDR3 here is CASSTAGKWDSPLHF. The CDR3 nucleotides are TGTGCCAGTAGTACGGCAGGGAAATGGGATTCACCCCTCCACTTT.